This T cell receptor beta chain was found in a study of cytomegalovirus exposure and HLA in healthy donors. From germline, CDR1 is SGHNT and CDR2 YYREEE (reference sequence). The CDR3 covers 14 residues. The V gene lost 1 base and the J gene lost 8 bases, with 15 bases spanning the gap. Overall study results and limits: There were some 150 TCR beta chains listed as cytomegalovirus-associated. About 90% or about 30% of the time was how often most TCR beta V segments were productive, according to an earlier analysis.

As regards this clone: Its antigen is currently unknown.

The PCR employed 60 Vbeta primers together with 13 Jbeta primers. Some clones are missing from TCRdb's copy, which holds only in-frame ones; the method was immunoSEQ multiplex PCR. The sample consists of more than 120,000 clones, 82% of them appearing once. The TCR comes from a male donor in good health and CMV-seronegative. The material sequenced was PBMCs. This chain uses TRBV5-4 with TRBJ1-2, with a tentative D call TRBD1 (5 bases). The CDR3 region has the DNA TGTGCCAGCAGCTTGTATGGCGGGGGTGTAGGCTACACCTTC. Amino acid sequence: CASSLYGGGVGYTF. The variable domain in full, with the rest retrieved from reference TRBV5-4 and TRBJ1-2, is ETGVTQSPTHLIKTRGQQVTLRCSSQSGHNTVSWYQQALGQGPQFIFQYYREEENGRGNFPPRFSGLQFPNYSSELNVNALELDDSALYLCASSLYGGGVGYTFGSGTRLTVV.